Below are 28 T cell receptor beta chains sequenced from a single sample in a study of shared clonotypes between healthy human individuals. Clones were sequenced by immunoSEQ multiplex PCR, and TCRdb holds only the in-frame ones, with some missing. The repertoire consists of 2 million to 3 million clones, with under 95% occurring once and the leading ten covering approximately 0.35%. The sample consisted of naive CD4+ T cells from PBMCs. Indicated subset: CD45RA+ positively selected. Receptor source: a man between 18 and 35 years old in good health. Some clones in this sample may be carry-over from other donors' samples.

J is TRBJ2-2 and V is TRBV29-1; TRBD2 agrees at 14 bases. The V segment lost 2 bases and the J segment 0 bases; nucleotides outside the gene matches: 5. The germline CDR1 and CDR2 sequences are SQVTM and ANQGSEA. The CDR3 runs 18 residues. CDR3 in amino acids: CSVEFRTSGRTNTGELFF. The CDR3, as DNA: TGCAGCGTTGAATTTCGGACTAGCGGGAGGACGAACACCGGGGAGCTGTTTTTT.

This chain's CDR3 is CASSQEVLAGYNEQFF. The CDR3 DNA is TGTGCCAGCAGCCAAGAGGTACTAGCGGGGTACAATGAGCAGTTCTTC. The genes are TRBV4-2 and TRBJ2-1; 10 nucleotides align to TRBD2. This CDR3 is built from 16 residues. Unmatched junction bases numbered 3, after V lost 0 bases and J lost 4 bases. Germline V lookup: CDR1 LGHNA, CDR2 YNFKEQ.

The rearrangement joins TRBV27 to TRBJ2-2; 8 nucleotides agree with TRBD1. The CDR3 consists of 14 residues. Germline trimming cut 7 bases from V and 1 base from J; bases unmatched to any gene: 2. CDR1 is MNHEY and CDR2 is SMNVEV in the germline V gene (reference sequence). The CDR3 loop reads CASTGTGNTGELFF. In nucleotides, the CDR3 is TGTGCCAGCACTGGGACAGGGAACACCGGGGAGCTGTTTTTT.

CDR3 sequence reads: CASSPGPVVTGELFF. CDR3 bases: TGTGCCAGCAGCCCGGGTCCAGTGGTAACCGGGGAGCTGTTTTTT. The chain couples TRBV7-3 to TRBJ2-2; D is unresolved. Germline V gives CDR1 SGHTA, CDR2 FQGTGA. Deletions cut 5 bases from V and 5 bases from J, with 15 bases between. The CDR3 loop spans 15 amino acids.

The V call is TRBV5-4, the J call TRBJ2-7; 15 bases line up with TRBD2. Per germline, CDR1 SGHNT and CDR2 YYREEE (reference sequence). This CDR3 is built from 16 residues. Trimming took 5 bases from V and 4 from J; bases not matched to a gene: 7. The CDR3 is CASRIGLAGGPYEQYF. The CDR3 DNA sequence: TGTGCCAGCAGAATCGGACTAGCGGGAGGGCCTTACGAGCAGTACTTC.

CDR3 region: CASSRLGQPLRRYF. Here the CDR3 DNA reads TGTGCCAGCAGCCGACTAGGACAGCCCCTGAGACGGTACTTC. V gene TRBV7-2 combines with J gene TRBJ2-4; possibly TRBD1 or TRBD2 for D (6 bases each). The ends were cut back, 5 bases at V and 15 bases at J, with 23 bases in the middle. Germline V CDR1 and CDR2: SGHTA, FQGNSA. CDR3 size: 14 residues. The full variable domain, in which reference TRBV7-2 and TRBJ2-4 provide the parts outside the CDR3, is GAGVSQSPSNKVTEKGKDVELRCDPISGHTALYWYRQSLGQGLEFLIYFQGNSAPDKSGLPSDRFSAERTGGSVSTLTIQRTQQEDSAVYLCASSRLGQPLRRYFGAGTRLSVL.

This clone was seen a few times. The chain links TRBV2 to TRBJ1-1, with 8 bases identical to TRBD1. V dropped 6 bases and J dropped 1; count of bases not matched to a gene: 4. The CDR3 contains 14 residues. Germline V gives CDR1 SNHLY, CDR2 FYNNEI. CDR3 sequence: CASRWTGRNTEAFF. The CDR3 DNA follows: TGTGCCAGCAGGTGGACAGGGAGGAACACTGAAGCTTTCTTT.

The chain uses TRBV4-1 and TRBJ2-1, with TRBD2 matching over 11 bases. The CDR3 runs to 17 residues. CDR1 is MGHRA, CDR2 YSYEKL, per germline. Losses at the gene ends were 1 base for V and 6 bases for J; bases not matched to a gene: 8. CDR3 DNA sequence: TGCGCCAGCAGCCAAGCCTTACTAGCGGGAGCCCCCAATGAGCAGTTCTTC. As protein: CASSQALLAGAPNEQFF.

The chain couples TRBV10-1 to TRBJ2-7, with 8 bases that match TRBD2. The trim removed 0 bases at V and 3 bases at J, leaving 7 bases unmatched. Germline CDR1 reads WNHNN; CDR2 reads SYGVQD (reference sequence). This CDR3 has 16 residues. CDR3 in amino acids: CASSESSGNLSYEQYF. The CDR3 nucleotides read TGCGCCAGCAGTGAGTCTAGCGGGAATTTAAGCTACGAGCAGTACTTC.

The chain couples TRBV19 to TRBJ2-6; D is uncertain. V lost 0 bases to trimming and J lost 2 bases, with 11 bases between them. CDR1 is LNHDA, CDR2 SQIVND, per germline (reference sequence). This CDR3 has 17 amino acids. DNA of the CDR3: TGTGCCAGTAGTATAGAGGCGGCTGCCGCTGGGGCCAACGTCCTGACTTTC. This gives the protein CASSIEAAAAGANVLTF.

This sequence joins TRBV5-8 and TRBJ2-7; D tentatively fits TRBD1 or TRBD2 (6 bases each). Trimming took off 5 bases at V and 6 bases at J, with 15 bases between the two ends. Germline V lookup: CDR1 SGHTS, CDR2 YDEGEE. The CDR3 extends over 13 amino acids. DNA for the CDR3: TGTGCCAGCAGTGGGGGGCGCTTCCCCGAGCAGTACTTC. It yields the protein CASSGGRFPEQYF.

This clone was found once. The genes are TRBV4-1 and TRBJ1-1; tentative D call: TRBD1 (6 bases). This CDR3 comprises 14 residues. Trimming took off 7 bases at V and 2 bases at J, with 14 bases between the two ends. Germline lookup yields CDR1 MGHRA and CDR2 YSYEKL. CDR3 region: CASTPGHQNTEAFF. The CDR3 DNA is TGCGCCAGCACCCCGGGACACCAAAACACTGAAGCTTTCTTT.

The J gene is TRBJ2-2, the V gene TRBV6-1; D is perhaps TRBD1 (6 bases). Trimming stripped 4 bases from V and 6 bases from J, with 15 bases between. The CDR3 runs 15 residues. Germline V gene sequence: CDR1 MNHNS, CDR2 SASEGT. The CDR3 sequence: CASSARNDRPGELFF. CDR3 in DNA: TGTGCCAGCAGTGCTCGGAACGACAGGCCCGGGGAGCTGTTTTTT.

CDR3 residues: CASSLRPGLRDTEAFF. Written as DNA, the CDR3 is TGCGCCAGCAGCTTGAGGCCAGGTCTTAGGGACACTGAAGCTTTCTTT. The rearrangement links TRBV5-1 to TRBJ1-1, with D hard to call. There are 16 residues in the CDR3. Germline V CDR1 and CDR2: SGHRS, YFSETQ. V was cut by 1 base and J by 3 bases, with 16 bases left in between.

CDR3 loop: CASSLAREGETQYF. In DNA, the CDR3 is TGCGCCAGCAGCTTGGCCAGGGAGGGAGAGACCCAGTACTTC. The rearrangement uses TRBV5-1 and TRBJ2-5; 7 bases agree with TRBD2. Germline V gene data show CDR1 as SGHRS and CDR2 as YFSETQ. CDR3 length: 14 residues. The trim removed 0 bases at V and 4 bases at J, leaving 3 bases unmatched.

This clone was found once. The germline gene is not matched at one end of the junction; a read error may be the cause. V and J are TRBV18 and TRBJ2-1; TRBD1 or TRBD2 may be the D gene (5 bases each). Looked up from germline, CDR1 is KGHSH and CDR2 is LQKENI. The CDR3 is made up of 16 amino acids. CDR3 residues: CASSKGLRASSNEQFF. The CDR3 DNA follows: TGTGCCAGCTCAAAGGGGCTGCGGGCCTCCTCCAATGAGCAGTTCTTC.

The chain combines TRBV27 with TRBJ1-6, with D possibly being TRBD1 (6 bases). V was trimmed by 6 bases and J by 7 bases, leaving 16 bases between them. This CDR3 comprises 15 residues. The germline V gene has CDR1 MNHEY and CDR2 SMNVEV (reference sequence). The CDR3 region has the DNA TGTGCCAGCAGATGGAGGGACACCTCGAATTCACCCCTCCACTTT. It specifies CASRWRDTSNSPLHF.

V usage is TRBV5-4 and J usage is TRBJ2-3; no definite D call. CDR1 and CDR2 (germline): SGHNT, YYREEE (reference sequence). With 6 bases removed from V and 0 bases from J, the gap between germline ends came to 17 bases. The CDR3 totals 16 residues. The CDR3 sequence: CASTESAGESTDTQYF. The DNA of the CDR3 is TGTGCCAGCACCGAATCAGCAGGAGAAAGCACAGATACGCAGTATTTT.

This clone has only one observation. CDR3 residues: CASSSSGREVLFF. The DNA of the CDR3 is TGTGCCAGCAGCTCTAGCGGGAGGGAGGTGCTGTTTTTT. The chain carries TRBV7-9 and TRBJ2-2, with 12 positions matching TRBD2. This CDR3 spans 13 amino acids. V lost 4 bases and J lost 13; bases outside the gene matches: 4. Germline lookup yields CDR1 SEHNR and CDR2 FQNEAQ (reference sequence).

Regarding this clone: This same CDR3 is encoded by further DNA sequences in the sample. The chain recombines TRBV18 with TRBJ1-4, with 9 bases lining up with TRBD1. This CDR3 has 15 residues. CDR1 is KGHSH, CDR2 LQKENI, per germline. The V gene end was trimmed by 0 bases and the J gene end by 4 bases; junction bases not matched to a gene: 0. CDR3 DNA sequence: TGTGCCAGCTCACCACCGGGACAGGGTAATGAAAAACTGTTTTTT. This codes for CASSPPGQGNEKLFF. Together with reference TRBV18 and TRBJ1-4, the CDR3 gives the full variable domain: NAGVMQNPRHLVRRRGQEARLRCSPMKGHSHVYWYRQLPEEGLKFMVYLQKENIIDESGMPKERFSAEFPKEGPSILRIQQVVRGDSAAYFCASSPPGQGNEKLFFGSGTQLSVL.

This clone was detected once. CDR3 sequence (DNA): TGTGCCAGCAGTGAAGTACTAGTCTCATATGAGCAGTTCTTC. It encodes CASSEVLVSYEQFF. The chain is built from TRBV6-1 and TRBJ2-1, with a possible D match to TRBD2 (5 bases). Germline V gene data show CDR1 as MNHNS and CDR2 as SASEGT. This CDR3 region has 14 residues. V lost 1 base to trimming and J lost 8 bases, with 12 bases between them.

The V call is TRBV4-2, the J call TRBJ2-7; TRBD2 matches at 13 bases. Per the germline V gene, CDR1 is LGHNA and CDR2 is YNFKEQ. The CDR3 covers 15 residues. With 0 bases clipped from V and 7 bases from J, the junction kept 3 bases outside the gene matches. CDR3 bases: TGTGCCAGCAGCCAAGAGGGACTAGCGGGACGGGAGCAGTACTTC. This codes for CASSQEGLAGREQYF.

This chain connects TRBV7-3 to TRBJ2-7, with 11 bases that match TRBD2. Germline V gene sequence: CDR1 SGHTA, CDR2 FQGTGA. The CDR3 runs 15 residues. With 5 bases clipped from V and 3 bases from J, the junction kept 6 bases outside the gene matches. CDR3 sequence: CASSQTSGRGYEQYF. The CDR3 DNA reads TGTGCCAGCAGCCAAACTAGCGGGAGAGGCTACGAGCAGTACTTC.

This clone occurred once. This chain uses TRBV11-2 with TRBJ1-2, with D hard to call. CDR1 and CDR2 (germline): SGHAT, FQNNGV. This CDR3 region has 14 residues. V was clipped by 2 bases and J by 6 bases, with 13 bases between them. CDR3 protein: CASSLSLRLDGYTF. The CDR3 DNA follows: TGTGCCAGCAGCTTAAGCCTGAGGTTAGATGGCTACACCTTC.

This sequence joins TRBV11-2 and TRBJ2-7, with no clear D. Trimming shortened V by 5 bases and J by 5 bases, and 22 bases separated the two germline ends. Germline lookup yields CDR1 SGHAT and CDR2 FQNNGV. The CDR3 extends over 16 amino acids. The DNA for the CDR3 is TGTGCCAGCAGCCCTATCGGTCGACCGCTCCTCCACGAGCAGTACTTC. It is translated as CASSPIGRPLLHEQYF.

This rearrangement joins TRBV7-2 to TRBJ1-3, with D possibly being TRBD1 (5 bases). The CDR3 extends over 12 amino acids. The V end was cut by 4 bases, the J end by 4 bases, with 5 bases between. Germline assignment: CDR1 SGHTA and CDR2 FQGNSA. The chain's CDR3 is CASSWGGNTIYF. As DNA, the CDR3 is TGTGCCAGCAGCTGGGGGGGAAACACCATATATTTT. Based on the CDR3 plus reference TRBV7-2 and TRBJ1-3, the full variable domain is GAGVSQSPSNKVTEKGKDVELRCDPISGHTALYWYRQSLGQGLEFLIYFQGNSAPDKSGLPSDRFSAERTGGSVSTLTIQRTQQEDSAVYLCASSWGGNTIYFGEGSWLTVV.

This clone is a singleton in its sample. The V and J genes are TRBV25-1 and TRBJ1-1; unclear D gene. The CDR3 has 13 amino acids. Germline V gene sequence: CDR1 MGHDK, CDR2 SYGVNS. The V gene lost 6 bases and the J gene lost 1 base, with 9 bases spanning the gap. The CDR3 bases are TGTGCCAGCAGCAGGTGGGGGAACACTGAAGCTTTCTTT. As protein: CASSRWGNTEAFF.

V is TRBV28 and J is TRBJ1-5; no definite D call. Trimming took off 1 base at V and 7 bases at J, with 11 bases between the two ends. Germline V gene lookup returns CDR1 MDHEN and CDR2 SYDVKM. The CDR3 is 14 residues long. The CDR3 bases are TGTGCCAGCAGTTTATCCCGGCAAGACCAGCCCCAGCATTTT. Its protein is CASSLSRQDQPQHF.